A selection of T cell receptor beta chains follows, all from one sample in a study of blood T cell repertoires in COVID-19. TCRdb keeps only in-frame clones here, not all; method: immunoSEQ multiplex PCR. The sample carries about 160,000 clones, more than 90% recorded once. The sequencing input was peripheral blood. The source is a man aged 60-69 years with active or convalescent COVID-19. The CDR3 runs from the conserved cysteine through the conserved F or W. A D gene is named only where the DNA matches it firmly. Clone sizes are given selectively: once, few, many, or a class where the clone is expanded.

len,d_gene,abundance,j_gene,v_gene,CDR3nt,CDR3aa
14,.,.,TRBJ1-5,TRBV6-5,TGTGCCAGCACCCAAGGGGTTAGCAATCAGCCCCAGCATTTT,CASTQGVSNQPQHF
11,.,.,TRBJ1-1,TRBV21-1,TGTGCCAGCAGCAACCCTAAGGAAGCTTTCTTT,CASSNPKEAFF
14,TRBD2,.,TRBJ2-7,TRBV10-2,TGCGCCAGCAGTGAGCCGGGACTAGCGGTCGAGCAGTACTTC,CASSEPGLAVEQYF
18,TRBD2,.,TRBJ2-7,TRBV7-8,TGTGCCAGCAGCTTAGCGTCTAGCGGGAGGACCAGCTCCTACGAGCAGTACTTC,CASSLASSGRTSSYEQYF
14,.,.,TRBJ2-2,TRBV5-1,TGCGCCAGCAGCCTAACACTAGGCCCCGGGGAGCTGTTTTTT,CASSLTLGPGELFF
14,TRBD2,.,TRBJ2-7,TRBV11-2,TGTGCCAGCGAAACTAGCGGGCGCCCCTACGAGCAGTACTTC,CASETSGRPYEQYF
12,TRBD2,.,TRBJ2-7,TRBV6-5,TGTGCCAGCAGTCGGGGGGGAGGCGAGCAGTACTTC,CASSRGGGEQYF
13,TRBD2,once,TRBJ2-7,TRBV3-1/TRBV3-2,TGTGCCAGCAGCCAAAGCGGGAGTAGCGAGCAGTACTTC,CASSQSGSSEQYF
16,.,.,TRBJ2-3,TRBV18,TGTGCCAGCTCACCACCCTTGAGGCTGAGCACAGATACGCAGTATTTT,CASSPPLRLSTDTQYF
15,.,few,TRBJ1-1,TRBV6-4,TGTGCCAGCAGTCCAACACCGGGACACGGAACTGAAGCTTTCTTT,CASSPTPGHGTEAFF
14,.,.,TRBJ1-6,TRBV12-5,TGTGCTAGTGGGGGGAGGTCCTATAATTCACCCCTCCACTTT,CASGGRSYNSPLHF
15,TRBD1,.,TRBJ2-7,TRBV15,TGTGCCACCAGCAGTCCCGGGACAGGGTCCTACGAGCAGTACTTC,CATSSPGTGSYEQYF
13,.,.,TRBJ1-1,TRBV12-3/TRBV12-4,TGTGCCAGCAGTTTTACAGAGAACACTGAAGCTTTCTTT,CASSFTENTEAFF
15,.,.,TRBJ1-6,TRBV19,TGTGCCAGTAGCCACTCACAGGTTTATAATTCACCCCTCCACTTT,CASSHSQVYNSPLHF
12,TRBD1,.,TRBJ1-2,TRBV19,TGTGCCAGTAGGGGACAGTTCTATGGTTACACCTTC,CASRGQFYGYTF
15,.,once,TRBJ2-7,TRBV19,TGTGCCAGTAGCAACACCGGGTACAAAGAATACGAGCAGTACTTC,CASSNTGYKEYEQYF
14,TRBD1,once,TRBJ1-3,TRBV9,TGTGCCAGCAGCGCTCAGGGGGCTGGAAACACCATATATTTT,CASSAQGAGNTIYF
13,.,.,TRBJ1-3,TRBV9,TGTGCCAGCACCACCGAGGGTGGAAACACCATATATTTT,CASTTEGGNTIYF
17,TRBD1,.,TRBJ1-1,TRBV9,TGTGCCAGCAGCGTTACGACAGGGGTGGGGAGTCACACTGAAGCTTTCTTT,CASSVTTGVGSHTEAFF
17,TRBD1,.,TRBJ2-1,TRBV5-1,TGCGCCAGCAGCTTGGCCGCCTTGGACAGGGGGCACAATGAGCAGTTCTTC,CASSLAALDRGHNEQFF
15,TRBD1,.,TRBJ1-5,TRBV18,TGTGCCAGCTCACCTGACAGGGTTGGCAATCAGCCCCAGCATTTT,CASSPDRVGNQPQHF
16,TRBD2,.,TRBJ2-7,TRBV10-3,TGTGCCATCAGTGAGTTTACTAGCGGGAGGGCCGCCGAGCAGTACTTC,CAISEFTSGRAAEQYF
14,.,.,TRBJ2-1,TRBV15,TGTGCCACCAGCAGGGGGGGCGGGGGCTATGAGCAGTTCTTC,CATSRGGGGYEQFF
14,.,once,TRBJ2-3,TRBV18,TGTGCCAGCTCACCACAGCCCGGTCCAGATACGCAGTATTTT,CASSPQPGPDTQYF
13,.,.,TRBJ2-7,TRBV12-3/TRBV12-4,TGTGCCAGCAGTTTTTCGGACAGCTACGAGCAGTACTTC,CASSFSDSYEQYF
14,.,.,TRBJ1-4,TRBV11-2,TGTGCCAGCACCCTGGGAGGACTGTGGGAAAAACTGTTTTTT,CASTLGGLWEKLFF
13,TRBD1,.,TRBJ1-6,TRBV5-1,TGCGCCAGCCAAAGAACAGGGGACTCACCCCTCCACTTT,CASQRTGDSPLHF
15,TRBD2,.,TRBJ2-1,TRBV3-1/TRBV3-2,TGTGCCAGCAGCCAAGGCGCTAGCGGGGGGGGTGAGCAGTTCTTC,CASSQGASGGGEQFF
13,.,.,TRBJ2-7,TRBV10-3,TGTGCCATCAGTGAACAGGGCCCCTACGAGCAGTACTTC,CAISEQGPYEQYF
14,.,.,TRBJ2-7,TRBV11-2,TGTGCCAGCAGCCCGGGCGGGGCCTCCTACGAGCAGTACTTC,CASSPGGASYEQYF
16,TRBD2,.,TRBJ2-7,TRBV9,TGTGCCAGCAGCGTATCGGGCCTCGGGGGGTACTACGAGCAGTACTTC,CASSVSGLGGYYEQYF
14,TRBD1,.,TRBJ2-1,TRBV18,TGTGCCAGCTCACCAATGGGACAGTACAATGAGCAGTTCTTC,CASSPMGQYNEQFF
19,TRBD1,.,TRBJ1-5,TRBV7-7,TGTGCCAGCAGCGCAATCCGGGACAGAGACCCCTTAAGAAATCAGCCCCAGCATTTT,CASSAIRDRDPLRNQPQHF
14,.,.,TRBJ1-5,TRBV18,TGTGCCAGCTCACCCTTGGCCGGGGATCAGCCCCAGCATTTT,CASSPLAGDQPQHF
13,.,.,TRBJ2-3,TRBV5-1,TGCGCCAGCGGCAACAGTCCCACAGATACGCAGTATTTT,CASGNSPTDTQYF
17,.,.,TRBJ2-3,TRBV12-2,TGTGCAAGTCGCTCCCCCCCCCTAGCGGACCCCACAGATACGCAGTATTTT,CASRSPPLADPTDTQYF
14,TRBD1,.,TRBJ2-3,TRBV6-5,TGTGCCAGCACCAGGGACAGATTTACAGATACGCAGTATTTT,CASTRDRFTDTQYF
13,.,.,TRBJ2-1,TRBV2,TGTGCCAGCAGCACTAGCTCGTACAATGAGCAGTTCTTC,CASSTSSYNEQFF
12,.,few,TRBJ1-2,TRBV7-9,TGTGCCAGCAGCCGAGACAGCTATGGCTACACCTTC,CASSRDSYGYTF
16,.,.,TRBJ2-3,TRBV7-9,TGTGCCAGCAGCTTAGAGGGGGGGTCTGGCACAGATACGCAGTATTTT,CASSLEGGSGTDTQYF
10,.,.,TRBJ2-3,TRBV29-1,TGCAGCGTTCTGACAGATACGCAGTATTTT,CSVLTDTQYF